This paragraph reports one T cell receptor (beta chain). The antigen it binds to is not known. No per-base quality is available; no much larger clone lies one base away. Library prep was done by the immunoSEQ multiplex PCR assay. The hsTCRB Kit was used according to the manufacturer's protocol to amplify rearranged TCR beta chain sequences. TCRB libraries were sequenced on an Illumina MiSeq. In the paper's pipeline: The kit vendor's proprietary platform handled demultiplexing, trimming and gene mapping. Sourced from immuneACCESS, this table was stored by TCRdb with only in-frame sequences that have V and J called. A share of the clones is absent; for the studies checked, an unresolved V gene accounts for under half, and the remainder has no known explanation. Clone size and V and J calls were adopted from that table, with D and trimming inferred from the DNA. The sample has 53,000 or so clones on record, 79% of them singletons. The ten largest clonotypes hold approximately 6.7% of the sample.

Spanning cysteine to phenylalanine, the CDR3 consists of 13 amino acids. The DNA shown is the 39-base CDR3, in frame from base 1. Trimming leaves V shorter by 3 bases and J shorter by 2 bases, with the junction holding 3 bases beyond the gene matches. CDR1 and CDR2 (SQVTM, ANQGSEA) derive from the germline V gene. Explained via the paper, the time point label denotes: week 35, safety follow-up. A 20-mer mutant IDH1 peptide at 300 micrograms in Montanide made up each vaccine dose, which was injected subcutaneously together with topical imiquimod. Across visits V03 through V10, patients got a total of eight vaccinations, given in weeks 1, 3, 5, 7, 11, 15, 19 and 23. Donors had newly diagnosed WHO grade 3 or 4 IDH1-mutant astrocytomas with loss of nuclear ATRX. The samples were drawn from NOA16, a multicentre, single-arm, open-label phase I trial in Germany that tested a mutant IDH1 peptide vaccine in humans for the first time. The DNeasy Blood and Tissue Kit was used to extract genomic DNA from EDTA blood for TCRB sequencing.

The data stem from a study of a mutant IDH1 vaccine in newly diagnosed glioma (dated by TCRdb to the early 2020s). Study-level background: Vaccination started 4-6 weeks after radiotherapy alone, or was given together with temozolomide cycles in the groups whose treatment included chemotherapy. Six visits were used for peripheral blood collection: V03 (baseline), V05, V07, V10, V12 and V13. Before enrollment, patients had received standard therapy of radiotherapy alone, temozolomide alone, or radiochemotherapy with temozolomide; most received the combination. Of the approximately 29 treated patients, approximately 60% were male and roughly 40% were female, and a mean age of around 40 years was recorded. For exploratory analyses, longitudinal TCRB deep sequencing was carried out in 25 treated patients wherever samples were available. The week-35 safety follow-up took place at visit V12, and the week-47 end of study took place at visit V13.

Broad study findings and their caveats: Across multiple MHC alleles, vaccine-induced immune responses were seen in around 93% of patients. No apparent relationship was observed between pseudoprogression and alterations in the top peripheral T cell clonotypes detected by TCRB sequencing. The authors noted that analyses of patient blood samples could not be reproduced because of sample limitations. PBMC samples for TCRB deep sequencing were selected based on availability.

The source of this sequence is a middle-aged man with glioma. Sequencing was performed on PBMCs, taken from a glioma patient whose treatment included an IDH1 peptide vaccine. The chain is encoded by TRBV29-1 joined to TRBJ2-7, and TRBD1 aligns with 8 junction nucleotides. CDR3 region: CSVEGQAPYEQYF. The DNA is TGCAGCGTTGAGGGACAGGCGCCCTACGAGCAGTACTTC.